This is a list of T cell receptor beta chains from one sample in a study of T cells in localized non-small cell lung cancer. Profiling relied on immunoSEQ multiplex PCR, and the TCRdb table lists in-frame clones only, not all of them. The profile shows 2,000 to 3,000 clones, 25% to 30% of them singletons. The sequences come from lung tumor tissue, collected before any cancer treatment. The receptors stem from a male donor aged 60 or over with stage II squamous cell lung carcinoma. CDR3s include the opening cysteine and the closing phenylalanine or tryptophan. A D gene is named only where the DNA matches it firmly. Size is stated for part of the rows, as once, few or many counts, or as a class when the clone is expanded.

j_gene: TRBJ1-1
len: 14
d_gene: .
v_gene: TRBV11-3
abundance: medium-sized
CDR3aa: CASSLGQLNTEAFF
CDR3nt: TGTGCCAGCAGCTTGGGGCAGCTGAACACTGAAGCTTTCTTT

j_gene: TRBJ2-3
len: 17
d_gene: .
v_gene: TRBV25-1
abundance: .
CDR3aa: CASSEWGRGSNTDTQYF
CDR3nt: TGTGCTAGCAGTGAATGGGGGCGCGGATCTAACACAGATACGCAGTATTTT

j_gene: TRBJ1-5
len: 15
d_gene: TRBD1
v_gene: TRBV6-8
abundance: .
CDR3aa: CASSQGQGRYQPQHF
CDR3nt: TGTGCCAGCAGTCAGGGACAGGGGAGGTATCAGCCCCAGCATTTT

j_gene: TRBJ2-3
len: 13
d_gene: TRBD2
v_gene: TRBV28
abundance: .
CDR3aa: CATTSGGDYTQYF
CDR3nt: TGTGCCACCACTAGCGGGGGGGACTATACGCAGTATTTT

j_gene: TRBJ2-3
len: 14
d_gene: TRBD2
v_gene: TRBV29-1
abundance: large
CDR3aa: CSVVGLARTDTQYF
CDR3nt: TGCAGCGTCGTCGGACTAGCGAGGACAGATACGCAGTATTTT

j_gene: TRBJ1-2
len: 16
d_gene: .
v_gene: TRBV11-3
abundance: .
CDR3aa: CASSFRSDSTNYGYTF
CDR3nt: TGTGCCAGCAGCTTTAGGTCGGACAGCACTAACTATGGCTACACCTTC

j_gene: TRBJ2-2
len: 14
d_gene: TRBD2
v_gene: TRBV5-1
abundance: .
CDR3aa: CASSLWGTNGELFF
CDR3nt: TGCGCCAGCAGCTTGTGGGGGACTAACGGGGAGCTGTTTTTT

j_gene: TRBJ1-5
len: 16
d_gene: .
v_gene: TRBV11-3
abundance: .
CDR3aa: CASSFVGASGALPQHF
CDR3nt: TGTGCCAGCAGCTTCGTGGGGGCTTCGGGGGCACTGCCCCAGCATTTT

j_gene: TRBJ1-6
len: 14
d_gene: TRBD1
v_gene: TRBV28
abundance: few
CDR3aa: CASTTGGSSSPLHF
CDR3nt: TGTGCCAGCACCACAGGGGGCTCCTCTTCACCCCTCCACTTT

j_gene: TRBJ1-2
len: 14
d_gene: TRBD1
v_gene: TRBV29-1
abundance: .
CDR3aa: CSVGLGDSGYGYTF
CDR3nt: TGCAGCGTGGGCCTAGGGGACAGCGGCTATGGCTACACCTTC

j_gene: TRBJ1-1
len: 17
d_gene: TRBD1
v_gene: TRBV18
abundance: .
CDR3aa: CASSPSQGWLMNTEAFF
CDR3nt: TGTGCCAGCTCACCATCACAGGGGTGGTTGATGAACACTGAAGCTTTCTTT

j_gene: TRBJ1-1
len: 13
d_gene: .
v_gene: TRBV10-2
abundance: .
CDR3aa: CASSDPGPTEAFF
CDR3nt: TGCGCCAGCAGTGACCCAGGACCCACTGAAGCTTTCTTT

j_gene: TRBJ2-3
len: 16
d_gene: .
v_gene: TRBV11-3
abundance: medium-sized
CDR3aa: CASSLGEDGPLDTQYF
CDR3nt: TGTGCCAGCAGCTTAGGGGAGGACGGCCCATTGGATACGCAGTATTTT

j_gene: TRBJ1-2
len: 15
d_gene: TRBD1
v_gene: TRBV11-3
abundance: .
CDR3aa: CASSSPGQGNYGYTF
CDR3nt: TGTGCCAGCAGCTCTCCGGGACAGGGGAACTATGGCTACACCTTC

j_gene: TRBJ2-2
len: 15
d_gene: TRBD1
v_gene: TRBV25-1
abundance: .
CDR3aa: CASSAGDRGTGELFF
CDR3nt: TGTGCCAGCAGTGCCGGGGACAGGGGGACCGGGGAGCTGTTTTTT

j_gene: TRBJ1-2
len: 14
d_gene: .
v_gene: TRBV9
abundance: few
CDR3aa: CASSGVTDTYGYTF
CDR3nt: TGTGCCAGCAGTGGGGTGACAGACACCTATGGCTACACCTTC

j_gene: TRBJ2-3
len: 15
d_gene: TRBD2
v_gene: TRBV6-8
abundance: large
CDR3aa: CASSEVAGSTDTQYF
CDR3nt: TGTGCCAGCAGTGAGGTAGCGGGAAGCACAGATACGCAGTATTTT

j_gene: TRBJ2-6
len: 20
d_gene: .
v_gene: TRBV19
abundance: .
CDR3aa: CASSLLAAGAPLSGANVLTF
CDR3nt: TGTGCCAGTAGTTTGCTAGCGGCGGGGGCTCCTCTCTCTGGGGCCAACGTCCTGACTTTC

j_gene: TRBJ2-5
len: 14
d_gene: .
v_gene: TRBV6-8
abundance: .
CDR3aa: CASSYSTGFETQYF
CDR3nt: TGTGCCAGCAGTTACTCGACCGGTTTCGAGACCCAGTACTTC

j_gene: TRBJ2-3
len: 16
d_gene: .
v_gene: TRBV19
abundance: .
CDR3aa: CASSIRRLTGTDTQYF
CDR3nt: TGTGCCAGTAGTATTCGGCGGCTAACTGGCACAGATACGCAGTATTTT

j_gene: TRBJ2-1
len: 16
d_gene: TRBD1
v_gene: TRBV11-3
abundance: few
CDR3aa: CASSPGRTGGDNEQFF
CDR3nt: TGTGCCAGCAGCCCCGGGCGGACAGGGGGTGACAATGAGCAGTTCTTC